The clone carrying this T cell receptor beta chain was seen ten or more times. A modified ARM-PCR protocol with three rounds of nested PCR amplified TCRbeta. In TCRdb, the multiplex PCR reads were re-called with MiXCR into one record per CDR3 protein. The top ten hold roughly 13% of the sample, which has some 120,000 distinct CDR3 sequences, 66% seen once. This entry comes from a study of tumor and adjacent non-tumor tissue in lung cancer. RNA was extracted from bulk tissue without any cell sorting. Looked up from germline, CDR1 is MNHEY and CDR2 is SVGAGI. The ends lost 6 bases at V and 5 bases at J; junction bases unmatched: 17. The CDR3 sequence is 17 residues long.

The V and J genes are TRBV6-5 and TRBJ2-5; 8 bases fit TRBD2. The clonotype was recovered from a man aged 25 to 40 with non-small cell lung cancer. Sequencing was performed on lung tumor tissue. DNA for the CDR3: TGTGCCAGCAGCCCCGGTACTTTAGCGGGGCCGGGGGAGACCCAGTACTTC. Translation: CASSPGTLAGPGETQYF.